This T cell receptor (beta chain) was sequenced in a study of cytomegalovirus exposure and HLA in healthy donors. Whole-study findings and limits: The investigators catalogued 180 or so TCR beta chains as cytomegalovirus-associated.

The PCR contained 60 Vbeta and 13 Jbeta primers. Sequenced by immunoSEQ multiplex PCR; TCRdb stores in-frame clones only, minus some. The sample shows 190,000 or so clones, under 85% of them seen only once. Germline V gene lookup returns CDR1 ENHRY and CDR2 SYGVKD. This CDR3 is 15 amino acids long. Trimming removed 2 bases from V and 4 bases from J; junction bases left unmatched: 8. Remarks on this clone: Its antigen is unknown.

The V call is TRBV10-3, the J call TRBJ2-7, with TRBD2 matching over 7 bases. The receptor was derived from a woman between 50 and 59 years old in good health and CMV-seropositive. Sequencing input: PBMCs. DNA for the CDR3: TGTGCCATCAGTGAGCCGACGGGGGGACCTTACGAGCAGTACTTC. Translation gives CAISEPTGGPYEQYF.